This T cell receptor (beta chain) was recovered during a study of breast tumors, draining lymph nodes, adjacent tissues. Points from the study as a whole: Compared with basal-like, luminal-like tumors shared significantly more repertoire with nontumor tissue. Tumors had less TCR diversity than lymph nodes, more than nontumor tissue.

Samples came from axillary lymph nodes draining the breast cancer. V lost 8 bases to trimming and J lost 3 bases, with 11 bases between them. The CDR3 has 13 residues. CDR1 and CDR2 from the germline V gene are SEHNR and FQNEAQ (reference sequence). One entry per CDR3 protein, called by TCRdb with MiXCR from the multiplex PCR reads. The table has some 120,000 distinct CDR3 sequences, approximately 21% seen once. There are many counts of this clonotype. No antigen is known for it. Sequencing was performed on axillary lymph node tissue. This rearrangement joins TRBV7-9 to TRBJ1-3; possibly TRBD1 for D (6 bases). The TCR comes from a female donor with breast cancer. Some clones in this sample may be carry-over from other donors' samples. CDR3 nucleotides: TGTGCCAGCGGCAGGGGCAATGGAAACACCATATATTTT. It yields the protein CASGRGNGNTIYF.